These T cell receptor beta chains were read from a single sample in a study of human T cells and chemical hapten exposure. One entry per CDR3 protein results from TCRdb running MiXCR on the RACE reads. This sample carries about 120,000 distinct CDR3 sequences, 12% to 15% of them seen once, and the ten largest clones take around 0.99%. The sequencing here drew on whole blood, taken in connection with sensitization to the hapten diphenylcyclopropenone (DPC). These receptors were collected from a man aged 18 to 29 with alopecia areata. Some clones in this sample may be carry-over from other donors' samples. CDR3s include the opening cysteine and the closing phenylalanine or tryptophan. Each record gives: V gene, clone size, J gene, D gene, CDR3 DNA, CDR3 protein. D genes are given only for firm matches. Expanded clones get a size class; other rows say once, few or many, or leave the size out.

v_call: TRBV25-1; clone_size: few; j_call: TRBJ1-5; d_call: -; cdr3_nt: TGTGCCAGCAGTAAGACAGGCAGCAATCAGCCCCAGCATTTT; cdr3_aa: CASSKTGSNQPQHF
v_call: TRBV11-2; clone_size: -; j_call: TRBJ2-7; d_call: -; cdr3_nt: TGTGCCAGCAGCTTAGCTGTGGGGAACCCGGGACGCAGCAAATCCTACGAGCAGTACTTC; cdr3_aa: CASSLAVGNPGRSKSYEQYF
v_call: TRBV19; clone_size: -; j_call: TRBJ2-1; d_call: TRBD2; cdr3_nt: TGTGCCAGTAGTATCGGGACTAGCGGGGGATTCTACAATGAGCAGTTCTTC; cdr3_aa: CASSIGTSGGFYNEQFF
v_call: TRBV9; clone_size: many; j_call: TRBJ1-2; d_call: -; cdr3_nt: TGTGCCAGCAGCGTAGCCGGGACGCCTGGCTATGGCTACACCTTC; cdr3_aa: CASSVAGTPGYGYTF
v_call: TRBV10-3; clone_size: -; j_call: TRBJ2-7; d_call: TRBD2; cdr3_nt: TGTGCCACCCATCCGGGAGGAGGCGAGCAGTACTTC; cdr3_aa: CATHPGGGEQYF
v_call: TRBV29-1; clone_size: many; j_call: TRBJ1-1; d_call: TRBD1; cdr3_nt: TGCAGCGTTCGGCAGGGGGCGGCGAACACTGAAGCTTTCTTT; cdr3_aa: CSVRQGAANTEAFF
v_call: TRBV6-2/TRBV6-3; clone_size: -; j_call: TRBJ1-5; d_call: -; cdr3_nt: TGTGCCAGCATGAGGGACCGATCTTATAGCAATCAGCCCCAGCATTTT; cdr3_aa: CASMRDRSYSNQPQHF
v_call: TRBV11-2; clone_size: -; j_call: TRBJ2-7; d_call: -; cdr3_nt: TGTGCCAGCAGCTTAATTGGCATCTCCTACGAGCAGTACTTC; cdr3_aa: CASSLIGISYEQYF
v_call: TRBV29-1; clone_size: few; j_call: TRBJ2-3; d_call: -; cdr3_nt: TGCAGCGGGACGGGCACAGATACGCAGTATTTT; cdr3_aa: CSGTGTDTQYF
v_call: TRBV7-2; clone_size: -; j_call: TRBJ2-3; d_call: -; cdr3_nt: TGTGCCAGCAGCTCGCTGGAAGGGGATACGCAGTATTTT; cdr3_aa: CASSSLEGDTQYF
v_call: TRBV2; clone_size: few; j_call: TRBJ2-1; d_call: -; cdr3_nt: TGTGCCAGGCGACAGTACAATGAGCAGTTCTTC; cdr3_aa: CARRQYNEQFF
v_call: TRBV3-1; clone_size: -; j_call: TRBJ1-5; d_call: -; cdr3_nt: TGTGCCAGCAGCCCGGACTTGCGTCAGCCCCAGCATTTT; cdr3_aa: CASSPDLRQPQHF
v_call: TRBV20-1; clone_size: -; j_call: TRBJ2-7; d_call: -; cdr3_nt: TGCAGTGCTAGTGCAATTTCCTACGAGCAGTACTTC; cdr3_aa: CSASAISYEQYF
v_call: TRBV29-1; clone_size: few; j_call: TRBJ1-1; d_call: -; cdr3_nt: TGCAGCCGATGGGGCCCGGGCAGGTTTCAACTGGCTTTCTTT; cdr3_aa: CSRWGPGRFQLAFF
v_call: TRBV7-3; clone_size: -; j_call: TRBJ2-2; d_call: -; cdr3_nt: TGTGCCAGCAGCCCTAGAACCGGGGAGCTGTTTTTT; cdr3_aa: CASSPRTGELFF
v_call: TRBV5-1; clone_size: -; j_call: TRBJ2-7; d_call: TRBD1; cdr3_nt: TGCGCCAGCAGCGGCGGGACAGGGATTTACGAGCAGTACTTC; cdr3_aa: CASSGGTGIYEQYF
v_call: TRBV9; clone_size: many; j_call: TRBJ1-2; d_call: -; cdr3_nt: TGTGCCAGCAGCGTAGCTGGTGCAGGTGGTGGCTACACCTTC; cdr3_aa: CASSVAGAGGGYTF
v_call: TRBV3-1; clone_size: -; j_call: TRBJ1-1; d_call: TRBD1; cdr3_nt: TGTGCCAGCAGCCAACAGGGGGCCTTCACTGAAGCTTTCTTT; cdr3_aa: CASSQQGAFTEAFF
v_call: TRBV6-6; clone_size: -; j_call: TRBJ1-5; d_call: -; cdr3_nt: TGTGCCAGCAGTTCCTTCAATCAGCCCCAGCATTTT; cdr3_aa: CASSSFNQPQHF
v_call: TRBV19; clone_size: -; j_call: TRBJ1-5; d_call: TRBD1; cdr3_nt: TGTGCCAGTAGTGCCCGGACAGGACAGGCTAGCAATCAGCCCCAGCATTTT; cdr3_aa: CASSARTGQASNQPQHF
v_call: TRBV28; clone_size: few; j_call: TRBJ1-1; d_call: -; cdr3_nt: TGTGCCAGCAGGGTCAGGGGATTTACTGAAGCTTTCTTT; cdr3_aa: CASRVRGFTEAFF
v_call: TRBV12-3/TRBV12-4; clone_size: few; j_call: TRBJ1-5; d_call: -; cdr3_nt: TGTGCCAGCAGTTTATTTCGGGAGGCGGCTTATCAGGCCCAGCATTTT; cdr3_aa: CASSLFREAAYQAQHF
v_call: TRBV24-1; clone_size: -; j_call: TRBJ2-7; d_call: -; cdr3_nt: TGTGCCACCAGTGATCCCACTGTGCCCTACGAGCAGTACTTC; cdr3_aa: CATSDPTVPYEQYF
v_call: TRBV28; clone_size: few; j_call: TRBJ2-2; d_call: -; cdr3_nt: TGTGCCAGCAGTTTCGGTATCTCGAACACCGGGGAGCTGTTTTTT; cdr3_aa: CASSFGISNTGELFF
v_call: TRBV4-2; clone_size: -; j_call: TRBJ2-1; d_call: TRBD1; cdr3_nt: TGTGCCAGCAGCCAAGATACCCCCAGGGGGCGGTACAATGAGCAGTTCTTC; cdr3_aa: CASSQDTPRGRYNEQFF
v_call: TRBV12-3/TRBV12-4; clone_size: -; j_call: TRBJ1-6; d_call: -; cdr3_nt: TGTGCCAGCAGGCCCCCCGGGTCTCCCAATTCACCCCTCCACTTT; cdr3_aa: CASRPPGSPNSPLHF
v_call: TRBV29-1; clone_size: few; j_call: TRBJ1-2; d_call: -; cdr3_nt: TGCAGCGTTGACCAAAGGGAGGGCAACTATGGCTACACCTTC; cdr3_aa: CSVDQREGNYGYTF
v_call: TRBV5-1; clone_size: -; j_call: TRBJ2-3; d_call: -; cdr3_nt: TGCGCCAGCAGATCGGACAGCACAGCAGATACGCAGTATTTT; cdr3_aa: CASRSDSTADTQYF
v_call: TRBV29-1; clone_size: few; j_call: TRBJ1-1; d_call: -; cdr3_nt: TGCAGCGTTGAAAGGGAACAGGGTACCACTGAAGCTTTCTTT; cdr3_aa: CSVEREQGTTEAFF
v_call: TRBV7-6; clone_size: many; j_call: TRBJ2-2; d_call: TRBD1; cdr3_nt: TGTGCCAGCAGCTCGAGCGGACAGGTTTGGTCCGGGGAGCTGTTTTTT; cdr3_aa: CASSSSGQVWSGELFF
v_call: TRBV24-1; clone_size: once; j_call: TRBJ2-1; d_call: -; cdr3_nt: TGTGCCTCCGCAGGGGTTTGGAATGAGCAGTTCTTC; cdr3_aa: CASAGVWNEQFF
v_call: TRBV12-3/TRBV12-4; clone_size: few; j_call: TRBJ2-5; d_call: -; cdr3_nt: TGTGCCAGCAGCACTACTAGCCCTCCAGAGACCCAGTACTTC; cdr3_aa: CASSTTSPPETQYF
v_call: TRBV9; clone_size: -; j_call: TRBJ2-6; d_call: TRBD1; cdr3_nt: TGTGCCAGCAGCGCTTCGAGGGACAGGGGTTTCTCTGGGGCCAACGTCCTGACTTTC; cdr3_aa: CASSASRDRGFSGANVLTF
v_call: TRBV7-9; clone_size: -; j_call: TRBJ1-2; d_call: TRBD1; cdr3_nt: TGTGCCAGCAGCAAAACAACCGGGACAGATTATGGCTACACCTTC; cdr3_aa: CASSKTTGTDYGYTF
v_call: TRBV28; clone_size: few; j_call: TRBJ2-1; d_call: -; cdr3_nt: TGTGCCAGCAGCCCCACCGTCGACACTTTTCGTGAGCAGTTCTTC; cdr3_aa: CASSPTVDTFREQFF
v_call: TRBV7-9; clone_size: few; j_call: TRBJ1-2; d_call: -; cdr3_nt: TGTGCCAGCAGCTTCCAAGGTGGGGGGGCTGATGGCTACACCTTC; cdr3_aa: CASSFQGGGADGYTF
v_call: TRBV2; clone_size: few; j_call: TRBJ2-6; d_call: -; cdr3_nt: TGTGCCAGCAGTGAGGCGGGTCTGTCTGGGGCCAACGTCCTGACTTTC; cdr3_aa: CASSEAGLSGANVLTF
v_call: TRBV5-5; clone_size: -; j_call: TRBJ1-6; d_call: -; cdr3_nt: TGTGCCAGCAGTTCGGACGGGTCTCCCCTCCACTTT; cdr3_aa: CASSSDGSPLHF
v_call: TRBV2; clone_size: few; j_call: TRBJ1-6; d_call: TRBD1; cdr3_nt: TGTGCCAGCAGTGAAAGGGGGCAGAGCTCCTATAATTCACCCCTCCACTTT; cdr3_aa: CASSERGQSSYNSPLHF
v_call: TRBV4-1; clone_size: many; j_call: TRBJ2-1; d_call: TRBD2; cdr3_nt: TGCGCCAGCAGCCCAGCGGGGGGCTTTAGCTCCTACAATGAGCAGTTCTTC; cdr3_aa: CASSPAGGFSSYNEQFF